The 30 T cell receptor beta chains below come from one sample, sequenced in a study of blood T cell repertoires in COVID-19. Profiling relied on immunoSEQ multiplex PCR, and the TCRdb table lists in-frame clones only, not all of them. Among 350,000 to 400,000 clones, 91% were seen once, and the ten largest hold just over 0.85%. The source material was PBMCs or T cells enriched from blood (not recorded which). The receptors stem from a woman aged 40 to 50 who had been exposed to COVID-19.

The chain uses TRBV6-1 and TRBJ1-1; D is unresolved. This CDR3 region has 15 residues. CDR1 is MNHNS, CDR2 SASEGT, per germline. Trimming cost V 0 bases and J 5 bases, with 13 bases left between them. This chain's CDR3 is CASSEAAGLGTEAFF. CDR3 nucleotides: TGTGCCAGCAGTGAAGCGGCGGGGTTGGGAACTGAAGCTTTCTTT.

Of note for this clone: The same CDR3 is also encoded by other DNA sequences in this sample. The chain has TRBV12-3 or TRBV12-4 and TRBJ2-1; TRBD1 might be the D (6 bases). The CDR3 contains 12 residues. V was trimmed by 8 bases and J by 7 bases, leaving 12 bases between them. Written as DNA, the CDR3 is TGTGCCAGCGGGCAGGGGTTGAATGAGCAGTTCTTC. Its translation is CASGQGLNEQFF.

The J gene is TRBJ1-2, the V gene TRBV11-3; D may be TRBD1 (6 bases). CDR1 and CDR2 from the germline V gene are SGHNT and YENEEA. The CDR3 is 13 residues long. Trimming took 6 bases from V and 5 from J, leaving 13 bases between them. The CDR3 region has the DNA TGTGCCAGCAGACAGGGATTTGGGTATGGCTACACCTTC. It codes for CASRQGFGYGYTF.

In the case of this clone: The junction departs from the called germline gene at one end, perhaps through a read error. The rearrangement uses TRBV7-7 and TRBJ2-2, with D perhaps matching TRBD1 (6 bases). This CDR3 region has 16 residues. Germline V gene sequence: CDR1 SSHAT, CDR2 FNYEAQ (reference sequence). CDR3 sequence: CASSLGAQGFTGELFF. The CDR3 DNA is TGTGCTAGCAGCTTAGGGGCACAGGGTTTCACCGGGGAGCTGTTTTTT.

This rearrangement joins TRBV24-1 to TRBJ2-3, with 8 bases fitting TRBD2. Per germline, CDR1 KGHDR and CDR2 SFDVKD. V lost 1 base to trimming and J lost 3 bases; unmatched junction nucleotides: 8. This CDR3 has 17 residues. CDR3: CATSDFKVAGRTDTQYF. CDR3 coding DNA: TGTGCCACCAGTGATTTCAAAGTAGCGGGACGGACAGATACGCAGTATTTT.

J is TRBJ1-6 and V is TRBV19; possible D gene TRBD1, 6 bases. The CDR3 is 14 residues long. Per germline, CDR1 LNHDA and CDR2 SQIVND (reference sequence). V was trimmed by 2 bases and J by 9 bases, leaving 11 bases between them. The CDR3 bases are TGTGCCAGTAGTATATCTACAGGGATTTCACCCCTCCACTTT. Its protein is CASSISTGISPLHF.

The J gene is TRBJ2-3, the V gene TRBV7-6, with 8 bases lining up with TRBD2. The V gene's germline CDR1 is SGHVS and CDR2 FNYEAQ. CDR3 length equals 16 residues. With 1 base clipped from V and 2 bases from J, the junction kept 5 bases outside the gene matches. The CDR3 region is CASSLGAGVITDTQYF. In DNA form, the CDR3 reads TGTGCCAGCAGCTTAGGAGCGGGGGTGATCACAGATACGCAGTATTTT. Combining the CDR3 with reference TRBV7-6 and TRBJ2-3 gives the whole variable domain GAGVSQSPRYKVTKRGQDVALRCDPISGHVSLYWYRQALGQGPEFLTYFNYEAQQDKSGLPNDRFSAERPEGSISTLTIQRTEQRDSAMYRCASSLGAGVITDTQYFGPGTRLTVL.

The J gene is TRBJ1-6, the V gene TRBV30; D is perhaps TRBD1 (6 bases). This CDR3 has 16 residues. Germline assignment: CDR1 GTSNPN and CDR2 SVGIG (reference sequence). V lost 5 bases, J lost 7 bases, and 21 bases lay in between. CDR3 protein: CAWGITQGLGNSPLHF. CDR3 DNA: TGTGCCTGGGGCATAACTCAGGGGTTGGGGAATTCACCCCTCCACTTT.

This chain connects TRBV27 to TRBJ2-1; weak D call: TRBD2 (6 bases). Between the trimmed V and J ends, which lost 5 bases and 3 bases, there was a span of 17 bases. The CDR3 contains 16 residues. Germline V lookup: CDR1 MNHEY, CDR2 SMNVEV (reference sequence). In nucleotides, the CDR3 is TGTGCCAGCAGTCCCGCGGGGCCCCAGGGCTACAATGAGCAGTTCTTC. Its protein is CASSPAGPQGYNEQFF.

This clone was found once. This chain joins TRBV29-1 and TRBJ2-3, with D perhaps matching TRBD1 (6 bases). The germline V and J ends were trimmed by 4 bases and 5 bases, with 25 bases remaining between them. Germline V gene data show CDR1 as SQVTM and CDR2 as ANQGSEA. CDR3 length: 17 amino acids. The CDR3: CSVVPYRVRQEIDTQYF. In DNA, the CDR3 is TGCAGCGTTGTCCCCTACAGGGTCCGCCAAGAGATAGATACGCAGTATTTT.

The chain is built from TRBV27 and TRBJ1-2, with TRBD1 matching 10 bases. This CDR3 contains 15 residues. Unmatched junction bases numbered 6, after V lost 0 bases and J lost 8 bases. The germline V gene encodes CDR1 MNHEY and CDR2 SMNVEV (reference sequence). DNA for the CDR3: TGTGCCAGCAGTTTATCCCGGACAGGGGGAGGGGGCTACACCTTC. Its translation: CASSLSRTGGGGYTF.

The J gene is TRBJ1-5, the V gene TRBV6-1; TRBD1 matches 7 bases. CDR1 is MNHNS, CDR2 SASEGT, per germline. The CDR3 sequence is 14 residues long. J was trimmed by 3 bases and V by 3 bases; bases with no gene match: 2. This CDR3 reads CASSDRGFNQPQHF. As DNA, the CDR3 is TGTGCCAGCAGTGACAGGGGGTTCAATCAGCCCCAGCATTTT.

Notes on this clone: Germline and junction disagree at one end, which may indicate a read error. The genes are TRBV3-1 (or the pseudogene TRBV3-2) and TRBJ2-7, with TRBD2 as a possible D gene (7 bases). From germline, CDR1 is LGHDT and CDR2 YNNKEL (reference sequence). The length of the CDR3 is 14 residues. The CDR3 nucleotides read TGTGCCACCAGCCAAGGGGGGGGCAACTACGAGCAGTACTTC. This gives the protein CATSQGGGNYEQYF.

This chain joins TRBV19 and TRBJ1-5, with 7 positions matching TRBD1. V lost 6 bases and J lost 1; bases outside the gene matches: 9. Germline CDR1 LNHDA, CDR2 SQIVND (reference sequence). The CDR3 spans 16 residues. Here the CDR3 reads CASSLQGKRSNQPQHF. CDR3 nucleotide sequence: TGTGCCAGTAGCTTACAGGGGAAAAGAAGCAATCAGCCCCAGCATTTT.

The rearrangement joins TRBV7-9 to TRBJ1-2; D is possibly TRBD1 (5 bases). This CDR3 spans 13 amino acids. The germline V gene encodes CDR1 SEHNR and CDR2 FQNEAQ (reference sequence). Trimming stripped 4 bases from V and 7 bases from J, with 13 bases between. The CDR3 here is CASSSQGGFGYTF. The CDR3 region has the DNA TGTGCCAGCAGCTCCCAGGGAGGGTTTGGCTACACCTTC.

V gene TRBV7-9 combines with J gene TRBJ1-4; D is undetermined. Per germline, CDR1 SEHNR and CDR2 FQNEAQ (reference sequence). The CDR3 contains 15 residues. V was pared by 0 bases and J by 6 bases, with 11 bases between. The CDR3 spells CASSLARGRDEKLFF. The DNA of the CDR3 is TGTGCCAGCAGCTTAGCCCGGGGTCGGGATGAAAAACTGTTTTTT.

V usage is TRBV7-2 and J usage is TRBJ1-1, with D perhaps TRBD1 (5 bases). The germline V gene encodes CDR1 SGHTA and CDR2 FQGNSA. The V and J ends lost 6 bases and 4 bases respectively, with 18 bases between them. The CDR3 contains 15 residues. DNA of the CDR3: TGTGCCAGCAGGTTGCGGGGGGACTTGGGCACTGAAGCTTTCTTT. Encoded protein: CASRLRGDLGTEAFF.

The rearrangement uses TRBV5-1 and TRBJ1-3; possible D gene TRBD1, 6 bases. CDR3 length: 18 amino acids. With 0 bases removed from V and 0 bases from J, the gap between germline ends came to 16 bases. CDR1 is SGHRS and CDR2 is YFSETQ in the germline V gene. CDR3 protein: CASSLAPLDRSSGNTIYF. The CDR3 DNA is TGCGCCAGCAGCTTGGCACCACTAGACAGGAGCTCTGGAAACACCATATATTTT.

The V call is TRBV15, the J call TRBJ2-2; 7 bases agree with TRBD2. The CDR3 is 13 residues long. The junction had 3 bases not matched to a gene; V was cut back by 6 bases and J by 5 bases. CDR1 and CDR2 (germline): LNHNV, YYDKDF (reference sequence). The DNA of the CDR3 is TGTGCCACCAGACTAGCGACAACCGGGGAGCTGTTTTTT. This translates into CATRLATTGELFF.

The genes are TRBV2 and TRBJ1-5; D not certain. Germline V gene sequence: CDR1 SNHLY, CDR2 FYNNEI. V gave up 6 bases and J gave up 6 bases, with 12 bases separating them. The CDR3 extends over 13 amino acids. The DNA of the CDR3 is TGTGCCAGCAGGCGAGGCGTCAGTCAGCCCCAGCATTTT. Translation: CASRRGVSQPQHF.

This chain joins TRBV12-3 or TRBV12-4 and TRBJ1-2; D not certain. V lost 5 bases to trimming and J lost 4 bases, with 8 bases between them. The CDR3 has 12 amino acids. The CDR3 here is CASSPGGYGYTF. Here the CDR3 DNA reads TGTGCCAGCAGTCCGGGAGGCTATGGCTACACCTTC.

The rearrangement joins TRBV27 to TRBJ2-2; D is perhaps TRBD2 (5 bases). CDR1 is MNHEY, CDR2 SMNVEV, per germline (reference sequence). The CDR3 is 16 amino acids. With 0 bases removed from V and 2 bases from J, the gap between germline ends came to 10 bases. CDR3 in amino acids: CASSLSKRGNTGELFF. As DNA, the CDR3 is TGTGCCAGCAGTTTATCGAAACGGGGTAACACCGGGGAGCTGTTTTTT.

The chain couples TRBV13 to TRBJ1-2; unclear D gene. The V gene's germline CDR1 is PRHDT and CDR2 FYEKMQ (reference sequence). The CDR3 loop spans 15 amino acids. V lost 1 base, J lost 2 bases, and 11 bases lay in between. The CDR3 DNA is TGTGCCAGCAGCTTAGCCGGGAGCCGAAACTATGGCTACACCTTC. Protein product: CASSLAGSRNYGYTF.

V usage is TRBV27 and J usage is TRBJ1-4; 9 nucleotides match TRBD1. The CDR3 length is 16 residues. Trimming cost V 8 bases and J 2 bases; bases outside gene matches: 9. The germline V gene encodes CDR1 MNHEY and CDR2 SMNVEV (reference sequence). The CDR3 nucleotides read TGTGCCAGCGAGGGACAGGGTGGCCGTACTAATGAAAAACTGTTTTTT. Protein product: CASEGQGGRTNEKLFF. The entire variable domain, with the rest obtained from reference TRBV27 and TRBJ1-4, is as follows: EAQVTQNPRYLITVTGKKLTVTCSQNMNHEYMSWYRQDPGLGLRQIYYSMNVEVTDKGDVPEGYKVSRKEKRNFPLILESPSPNQTSLYFCASEGQGGRTNEKLFFGSGTQLSVL.

This chain uses TRBV6-2 or TRBV6-3 with TRBJ2-7; 14 nucleotides match TRBD2. This CDR3 comprises 20 residues. Germline values: CDR1 MNHEY, CDR2 SVGEGT. The V segment lost 2 bases and the J segment 1 base; nucleotides outside the gene matches: 13. The chain's CDR3 is CASSYLSPGLAGVRSYEQYF. DNA for the CDR3: TGTGCCAGCAGTTACCTCTCGCCGGGACTAGCGGGAGTAAGATCCTACGAGCAGTACTTC.

The genes are TRBV2 and TRBJ2-3; D is perhaps TRBD1 (5 bases). CDR3 length: 14 amino acids. Germline V gene data show CDR1 as SNHLY and CDR2 as FYNNEI. The ends were cut back, 4 bases at V and 4 bases at J, with 12 bases in the middle. CDR3 bases: TGTGCCAGCAGTGCACGGGCAGGGTCAGATACGCAGTATTTT. Its translation: CASSARAGSDTQYF.

The chain employs TRBV13 and TRBJ2-3; D possibly corresponds to TRBD2 (6 bases). V shed 4 bases and J shed 2 bases, with 13 bases lying between them. The CDR3 is 15 amino acids. Germline CDR1 and CDR2: PRHDT and FYEKMQ (reference sequence). The CDR3 reads CASSYLGTFTDTQYF. The CDR3 DNA is TGTGCCAGCAGCTACTTAGGGACTTTCACAGATACGCAGTATTTT.

The chain is built from TRBV11-3 and TRBJ2-4; 8 nucleotides line up with TRBD1. This CDR3 region has 17 residues. V lost 4 bases to trimming and J lost 0 bases; unmatched junction nucleotides: 8. The V gene's germline CDR1 is SGHNT and CDR2 YENEEA. CDR3 sequence reads: CASSSDRGAGAKNIQYF. The CDR3 DNA follows: TGTGCCAGCAGCTCCGACAGGGGAGCGGGAGCCAAAAACATTCAGTACTTC.

The J gene is TRBJ1-1, the V gene TRBV6-5; D may be TRBD1 (6 bases). CDR1 is MNHEY and CDR2 is SVGAGI in the germline V gene. The ends were cut back, 5 bases at V and 5 bases at J, with 12 bases in the middle. The CDR3 runs to 13 residues. The CDR3 coding sequence is TGTGCCAGCAGTCGGGACATTGGAACTGAAGCTTTCTTT. The encoded protein is CASSRDIGTEAFF.

The chain has TRBV3-1 (or the pseudogene TRBV3-2) and TRBJ2-7, with 7 bases identical to TRBD2. After removal of 4 bases from V and 5 bases from J, the junction contained 8 bases not matched to a gene. CDR1 LGHDT and CDR2 YNNKEL come from the germline V gene (reference sequence). The CDR3 loop spans 14 amino acids. As DNA, the CDR3 is TGTGCCAGCAGCCGCCAGACTAGCAGAAACGAGCAGTACTTC. Translating it yields CASSRQTSRNEQYF.